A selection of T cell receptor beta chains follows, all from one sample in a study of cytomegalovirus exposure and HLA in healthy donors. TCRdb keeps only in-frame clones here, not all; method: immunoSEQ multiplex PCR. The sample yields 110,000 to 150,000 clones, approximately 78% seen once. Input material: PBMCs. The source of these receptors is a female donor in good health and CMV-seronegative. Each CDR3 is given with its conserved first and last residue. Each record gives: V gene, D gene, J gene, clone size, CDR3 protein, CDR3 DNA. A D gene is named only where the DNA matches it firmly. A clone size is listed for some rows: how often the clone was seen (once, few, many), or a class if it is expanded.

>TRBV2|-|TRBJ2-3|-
CASSELGGHTDTQYF
TGTGCCAGCAGTGAATTGGGGGGGCACACAGATACGCAGTATTTT
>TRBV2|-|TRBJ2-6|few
CASSVRGSGANVLTF
TGTGCCAGCAGTGTGCGGGGCTCTGGGGCCAACGTCCTGACTTTC
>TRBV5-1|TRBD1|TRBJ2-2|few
CASSRDRVTGELFF
TGCGCCAGCAGTAGGGACAGGGTCACCGGGGAGCTGTTTTTT
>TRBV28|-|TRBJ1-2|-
CATILGRDGYTF
TGTGCCACCATCTTGGGGCGCGATGGCTACACCTTC
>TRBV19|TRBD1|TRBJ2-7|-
CASRRAGTGGYEQYF
TGTGCCAGTAGGCGCGCCGGGACAGGAGGTTACGAGCAGTACTTC
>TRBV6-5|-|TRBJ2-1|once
CASSYQNPTYNEQFF
TGTGCCAGCAGTTACCAGAACCCCACCTACAATGAGCAGTTCTTC
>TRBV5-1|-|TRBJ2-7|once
CANSRGGSSYEQYF
TGCGCCAATTCGCGAGGGGGAAGCTCCTACGAGCAGTACTTC
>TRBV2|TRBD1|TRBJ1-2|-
CASSTGSLGYPF
TGTGCCAGCTCGACAGGGAGTCTTGGCTACCCCTTC
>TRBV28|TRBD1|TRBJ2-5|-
CASSSGQGVGQETQYF
TGTGCCAGCAGTTCAGGACAGGGTGTTGGGCAAGAGACCCAGTACTTC
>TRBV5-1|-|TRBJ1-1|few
CASSLIGANTEAFF
TGCGCCAGCAGCTTGATAGGGGCGAACACTGAAGCTTTCTTT
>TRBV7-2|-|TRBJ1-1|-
CASSLDLRNTEAFF
TGTGCCAGCAGCTTAGACCTGAGGAATACTGAAGCTTTCTTT
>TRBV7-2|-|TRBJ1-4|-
CASSLGPRTELFF
TGTGCCAGCAGCTTAGGACCCCGGACAGAACTGTTTTTT
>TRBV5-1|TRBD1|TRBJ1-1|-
CASSLYRGTEAFF
TGCGCCAGCAGCTTATACAGGGGGACTGAAGCTTTCTTT
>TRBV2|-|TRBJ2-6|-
CASTWTVRSFSGANVLTF
TGTGCCAGCACCTGGACAGTAAGGTCATTCTCTGGGGCCAACGTCCTGACTTTC
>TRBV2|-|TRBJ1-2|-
CASRSKQGPHGYTF
TGTGCCAGCAGAAGTAAACAGGGTCCACATGGCTACACCTTC
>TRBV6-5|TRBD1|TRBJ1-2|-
CASRPGTAGGYGYTF
TGTGCCAGCAGACCCGGGACAGCTGGAGGCTATGGCTACACCTTC
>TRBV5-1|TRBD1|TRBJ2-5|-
CASSLASGQALSKQYF
TGCGCCAGCAGCTTGGCCTCGGGACAGGCCCTTAGTAAGCAGTACTTC
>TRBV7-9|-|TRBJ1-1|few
CASSPGTLRTEAFF
TGTGCCAGCAGCCCTGGGACTCTGCGCACTGAAGCTTTCTTT
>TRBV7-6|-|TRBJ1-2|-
CASSFPNRGGYTF
TGTGCCAGCAGCTTTCCCAACCGAGGGGGCTACACCTTC
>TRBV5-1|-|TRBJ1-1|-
CASSPEQNTEAFF
TGCGCCAGCAGCCCCGAACAGAACACTGAAGCTTTCTTT
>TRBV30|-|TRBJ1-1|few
CAWSVQGLAEAFF
TGTGCCTGGAGTGTACAGGGCTTAGCTGAAGCTTTCTTT
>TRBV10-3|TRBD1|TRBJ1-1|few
CAISESGLGQGGITEAFF
TGTGCCATCAGTGAGTCGGGATTGGGACAGGGAGGGATCACTGAAGCTTTCTTT
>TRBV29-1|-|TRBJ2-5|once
CSSGHLQETQYF
TGCAGCAGTGGACACCTCCAAGAGACCCAGTACTTC
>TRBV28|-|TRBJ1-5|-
CASSLAGVHQPQHF
TGTGCCAGCAGTTTAGCAGGGGTTCATCAGCCCCAGCATTTT
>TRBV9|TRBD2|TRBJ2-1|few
CASSVSSLGGKLDNEQFF
TGTGCCAGCAGCGTCTCCTCCCTCGGGGGGAAGCTTGACAATGAGCAGTTCTTC
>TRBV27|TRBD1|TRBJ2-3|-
CATQYRGRGTDTQYF
TGTGCCACCCAATACAGGGGCAGGGGCACAGATACGCAGTATTTT
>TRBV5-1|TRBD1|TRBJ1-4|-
CASRKTGTGDYEKLFF
TGCGCCAGCAGAAAAACCGGGACAGGGGATTATGAAAAACTGTTTTTT
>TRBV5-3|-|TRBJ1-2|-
CARRFQVLPYGYTF
TGTGCCAGAAGGTTCCAGGTACTCCCCTATGGCTACACCTTC
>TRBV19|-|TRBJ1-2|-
CASRDDRPYGYTF
TGTGCCAGTAGGGATGACAGGCCCTATGGCTACACCTTC
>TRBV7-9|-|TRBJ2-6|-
CASSDRVESNVLTF
TGTGCCAGCAGCGACCGGGTAGAGTCCAACGTCCTGACTTTC
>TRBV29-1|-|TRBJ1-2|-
CSVAGKLRGGYTF
TGCAGCGTTGCCGGGAAATTACGGGGTGGCTACACCTTC
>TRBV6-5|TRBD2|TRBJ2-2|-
CASSRAGGGPGELFF
TGTGCCAGCAGTCGAGCGGGAGGAGGACCCGGGGAGCTGTTTTTT
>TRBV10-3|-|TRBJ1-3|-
CAISEGVLSGNTIYF
TGTGCCATCAGTGAGGGAGTCCTCTCTGGAAACACCATATATTTT
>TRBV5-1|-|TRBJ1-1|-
CASSPGTRPFF
TGCGCCAGCAGCCCCGGGACTAGGCCTTTCTTT
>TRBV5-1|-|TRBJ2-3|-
CASSLGPRQGVLPPTDTQYF
TGCGCCAGCAGCTTGGGGCCGAGGCAGGGCGTACTACCTCCTACAGATACGCAGTATTTT
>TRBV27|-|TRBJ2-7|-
CASSTRESYEQYF
TGTGCCAGCAGTACAAGGGAGTCCTACGAGCAGTACTTC
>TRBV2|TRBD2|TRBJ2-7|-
CASRGPSGGEQYF
TGTGCCAGCAGGGGGCCTAGCGGGGGTGAGCAGTACTTC
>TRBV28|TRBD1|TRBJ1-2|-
CASSLIEAGGNYGYTF
TGTGCCAGCAGCCTAATAGAGGCAGGGGGCAACTATGGCTACACCTTC
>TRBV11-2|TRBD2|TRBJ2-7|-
CASSRTSSYEQYF
TGTGCCAGCAGCAGGACTAGCTCCTACGAGCAGTACTTC
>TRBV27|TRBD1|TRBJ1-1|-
CASSFLSTGGREAFF
TGTGCCAGCAGTTTTTTGTCGACAGGGGGCAGGGAAGCTTTCTTT
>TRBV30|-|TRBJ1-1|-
CARIPGDLGTEAFF
TGTGCCCGCATCCCAGGGGATTTGGGTACTGAAGCTTTCTTT
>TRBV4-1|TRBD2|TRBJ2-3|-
CASSQMRGATQYF
TGCGCCAGCAGCCAAATGCGGGGGGCTACGCAGTATTTT
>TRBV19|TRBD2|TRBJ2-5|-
CASSVAGGSETQYF
TGTGCCAGTAGTGTGGCGGGAGGTTCGGAGACCCAGTACTTC
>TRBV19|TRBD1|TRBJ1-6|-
CASSPRTGYRNSPLHF
TGTGCCAGTAGTCCCCGGACAGGGTATCGAAATTCACCCCTCCACTTT
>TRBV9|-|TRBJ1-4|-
CASSVGQGNEKLFF
TGTGCCAGCAGCGTGGGCCAGGGGAATGAAAAACTGTTTTTT
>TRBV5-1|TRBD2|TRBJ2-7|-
CASSLSPVASGSNWQYF
TGCGCCAGCAGCTTGAGCCCAGTTGCTAGCGGGAGCAATTGGCAGTACTTC
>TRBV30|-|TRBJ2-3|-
CAWSTTGGGTQYF
TGTGCCTGGAGTACTACAGGGGGAGGGACGCAGTATTTT
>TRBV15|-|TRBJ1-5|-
CATSPLTGYSNQPQHF
TGTGCCACCAGCCCTCTGACAGGCTATAGCAATCAGCCCCAGCATTTT
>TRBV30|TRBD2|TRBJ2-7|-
CAWSRRGDEQYF
TGTGCCTGGAGCCGCCGGGGGGACGAGCAGTACTTC
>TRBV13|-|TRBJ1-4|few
CASSLRINEKLFF
TGTGCCAGCAGCTTGCGAATTAATGAAAAACTGTTTTTT
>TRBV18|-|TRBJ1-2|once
CASSPDPNYGYPF
TGTGCCAGCTCCCCCGATCCTAACTATGGCTACCCCTTC
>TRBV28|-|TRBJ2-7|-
CASSRTAWPYEQYF
TGTGCCAGCAGTAGGACAGCGTGGCCCTACGAGCAGTACTTC
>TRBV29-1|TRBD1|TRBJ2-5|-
CSVAPTGGETQYF
TGCAGCGTCGCACCGACAGGGGGGGAGACCCAGTACTTC